This TCR beta chain was captured in a study of Ad26.COV2.S vaccination and SARS-CoV-2 variants. The wider study: It was the COV1001 Ad26.COV2.S trial arm that included the donor.

This CDR3 comprises 16 residues. V was shortened by 4 bases and J by 2 bases, with 15 bases between the two germline ends. Germline V gene sequence: CDR1 SGHAT, CDR2 FQNNGV. Broader study findings: Vaccine recipients had higher spike-specific TCR breadth than placebo recipients.

In regard to this clone: Its specificity is unknown.

Noted treatment: about 20 received Ad26.COV2.S at low or high dose, single or two shots; a few received placebo; per-sample allocation not given. Specimens were obtained on day 63 following the first vaccine or placebo injection. Assay used: immunoSEQ multiplex PCR; TCRdb lists only in-frame clones, some missing. The table lists 300,000 to 450,000 clones, roughly 85% of them singletons. Here the sequenced sample was peripheral blood, taken in a trial of Ad26.COV2.S vaccine versus placebo. This sequence was found in a person aged 18-60 years who received the Ad26.COV2.S COVID-19 vaccine or a placebo. V gene TRBV11-2 combines with J gene TRBJ1-5; D is perhaps TRBD1 (6 bases). CDR3 sequence: CASSSGHGSGNQPQHF. The CDR3 DNA follows: TGTGCCAGCAGCTCGGGACATGGGAGCGGCAATCAGCCCCAGCATTTT.